These T cell receptor beta chains were read from a single sample in a study of blood T cell repertoires in COVID-19. Only in-frame clones appear in the TCRdb table, and some are missing; sequencing was by immunoSEQ multiplex PCR. Of some 120,000 clones listed, 80% are singletons. The sequenced material came from peripheral blood. All receptors come from a man in his 70s with acute or convalescent COVID-19. The CDR3 runs from the conserved cysteine through the conserved F or W. The D gene is left open where the match is weak. Expanded clones are given a class, and other clones once, few, many or no size at all.

CASTHGGHRVKSWQGNQPQHF,TGCGCCAGCACCCATGGGGGACACAGGGTTAAAAGCTGGCAAGGCAATCAGCCCCAGCATTTT,.,TRBV10-1,TRBJ1-5,once
CATTGLAGDQFF,TGTGCCACGACGGGACTAGCGGGGGACCAGTTCTTC,TRBD2,TRBV11-2,TRBJ2-1,once
CASSVGQGARGYGYTF,TGTGCCAGTAGTGTGGGACAGGGGGCGCGCGGCTATGGCTACACCTTC,TRBD1,TRBV19,TRBJ1-2,.
CASRGGSGGYQETQYF,TGCGCCAGCAGAGGGGGGTCAGGGGGGTACCAAGAGACCCAGTACTTC,.,TRBV10-2,TRBJ2-5,.
CASGKGIPPNEQYF,TGTGCCAGTGGAAAGGGGATCCCCCCGAACGAGCAGTACTTC,.,TRBV6-5,TRBJ2-7,few
CAIRGPGQGLHYEQYF,TGTGCCATCAGAGGACCGGGACAGGGGCTTCACTACGAGCAGTACTTC,TRBD1,TRBV10-3,TRBJ2-7,.
CASSLDGSSPLHF,TGTGCCAGCAGCTTAGATGGTAGTTCACCCCTCCACTTT,.,TRBV7-2,TRBJ1-6,.
CASSLALDPYNEQFF,TGTGCCAGCAGCTTAGCGCTAGACCCCTACAATGAGCAGTTCTTC,.,TRBV7-9,TRBJ2-1,.
CASTFQGKAYEQYF,TGTGCCAGCACTTTCCAGGGGAAAGCCTACGAGCAGTACTTC,.,TRBV2,TRBJ2-7,few
CASSSTLDGGVRQFF,TGTGCCAGTAGCAGCACCCTGGACGGAGGTGTCCGTCAGTTCTTC,.,TRBV3-1/TRBV3-2,TRBJ2-1,.
CASSLSDSLNTEAFF,TGTGCCAGCAGTTTATCGGATAGCCTTAACACTGAAGCTTTCTTT,.,TRBV6-5,TRBJ1-1,.
CASSQGTSGAEQFF,TGCGCCAGCAGCCAAGGGACTAGCGGGGCCGAGCAGTTCTTC,TRBD2,TRBV5-1,TRBJ2-1,.
CASSPRAGATDTQYF,TGTGCCAGCAGCCCAAGAGCGGGGGCAACAGATACGCAGTATTTT,.,TRBV12-1,TRBJ2-3,.
CASSLFGTGAAGELFF,TGTGCCAGCAGTCTATTCGGGACAGGGGCCGCCGGGGAGCTGTTTTTT,TRBD1,TRBV14,TRBJ2-2,.
CASRAGHLSAPLHF,TGTGCCAGCAGAGCCGGACACTTGTCGGCACCCCTCCACTTT,.,TRBV6-5,TRBJ1-6,.
CASSLIQKSVFSYGYTF,TGTGCCAGCAGCTTAATACAGAAATCAGTATTTTCCTATGGCTACACCTTC,.,TRBV5-6,TRBJ1-2,.
CASRDSMANEKLFF,TGCGCCAGCAGAGACAGCATGGCTAATGAAAAACTGTTTTTT,.,TRBV5-1,TRBJ1-4,.
CASSLEPAGYATNEKLFF,TGCGCCAGCAGCTTGGAGCCTGCAGGGTACGCAACTAATGAAAAACTGTTTTTT,.,TRBV5-1,TRBJ1-4,.
CASRANTEAFF,TGTGCCAGTAGGGCGAACACTGAAGCTTTCTTT,.,TRBV19,TRBJ1-1,.
CSASSGGYGYTF,TGCAGTGCTAGTTCGGGAGGATATGGCTACACCTTC,.,TRBV20-1,TRBJ1-2,.
CASSVGGTGGGYTF,TGTGCCAGCAGCGTAGGAGGTACAGGGGGTGGCTACACCTTC,TRBD1,TRBV9,TRBJ1-2,.
CASSARDRDTEAFF,TGTGCCAGCAGCGCCCGGGACAGGGACACTGAAGCTTTCTTT,TRBD1,TRBV9,TRBJ1-1,.
CASVRGTSGNTIYF,TGTGCCAGTGTGCGGGGAACCTCTGGAAACACCATATATTTT,.,TRBV19,TRBJ1-3,.
CASRKTVSGNTIYF,TGTGCCAGCAGGAAGACAGTCTCTGGAAACACCATATATTTT,.,TRBV6-5,TRBJ1-3,.
CASSPPGQGRYYGYTF,TGTGCCAGCAGCCCCCCGGGACAGGGGCGGTACTATGGCTACACCTTC,TRBD1,TRBV5-8,TRBJ1-2,.
CASSYRRPTEAFF,TGTGCCAGCAGTTACCGGAGACCCACTGAAGCTTTCTTT,.,TRBV6-6,TRBJ1-1,.
CASSRTPGGEIYNEQFF,TGTGCCAGCAGCCGCACCCCGGGGGGGGAGATCTACAATGAGCAGTTCTTC,TRBD2,TRBV2,TRBJ2-1,once
CAWSGDGNSPLHF,TGTGCCTGGAGTGGAGACGGGAATTCACCCCTCCACTTT,.,TRBV30,TRBJ1-6,.
CASSLEWGRVNTEAFF,TGTGCCAGCAGCTTGGAATGGGGGCGAGTGAACACTGAAGCTTTCTTT,.,TRBV5-6,TRBJ1-1,.
CASSPAGWEVTEAFF,TGTGCCAGCAGCCCGGCAGGGTGGGAGGTCACTGAAGCTTTCTTT,.,TRBV9,TRBJ1-1,.
CASSTWDRVREQYF,TGTGCCAGCAGCACTTGGGACAGGGTGAGAGAGCAGTACTTC,TRBD1,TRBV4-2,TRBJ2-7,.
CASSRQGSTYEQYF,TGTGCCAGCAGTCGACAGGGGTCGACCTACGAGCAGTACTTC,TRBD1,TRBV2,TRBJ2-7,few
CASSSTGVSSREQYF,TGTGCCAGCAGCTCGACAGGGGTGTCCTCTAGAGAGCAGTACTTC,TRBD1,TRBV7-2,TRBJ2-7,.
CASSPHTGELFF,TGTGCCAGCAGCCCTCACACCGGGGAGCTGTTTTTT,.,TRBV9,TRBJ2-2,once
CASGASYNSPLHF,TGTGCCAGTGGGGCCTCCTATAATTCACCCCTCCACTTT,.,TRBV19,TRBJ1-6,.
CASSQEWGQGTSPLHF,TGTGCCAGCAGCCAAGAATGGGGACAGGGGACTTCACCCCTCCACTTT,TRBD1,TRBV4-2,TRBJ1-6,.
CASKGAGDYGYTF,TGTGCCAGCAAGGGGGCAGGGGACTATGGCTACACCTTC,TRBD1,TRBV3-1/TRBV3-2,TRBJ1-2,.
CASSQVPGQGVYEQYF,TGTGCCAGCAGCCAGGTTCCGGGACAGGGGGTTTACGAGCAGTACTTC,TRBD1,TRBV3-1/TRBV3-2,TRBJ2-7,.
CASSLIFPGGTGNTIYF,TGTGCCAGCAGTTTGATATTCCCCGGGGGAACTGGAAACACCATATATTTT,.,TRBV27,TRBJ1-3,.
CATSRDVLAQETQYF,TGTGCCACCAGCAGAGATGTACTAGCTCAAGAGACCCAGTACTTC,.,TRBV15,TRBJ2-5,.
CASSPPGGGGDGYTF,TGTGCCAGCAGTCCCCCGGGCGGGGGCGGCGATGGCTACACCTTC,.,TRBV6-5,TRBJ1-2,.
CASSEPEEPQRLVPEAFF,TGTGCCAGCAGTGAACCTGAGGAACCCCAAAGGTTGGTCCCTGAAGCTTTCTTT,.,TRBV6-4,TRBJ1-1,.
CASADPSGGSLSTQYF,TGTGCTAGTGCCGACCCTAGCGGGGGGAGCCTGTCCACGCAGTATTTT,TRBD2,TRBV12-5,TRBJ2-3,.
CASSPQNTGELFF,TGTGCCAGCTCACCCCAGAACACCGGGGAGCTGTTTTTT,.,TRBV18,TRBJ2-2,.
CASSRPGGLSYEQYF,TGTGCCAGCAGTCGACCCGGGGGGCTCTCCTACGAGCAGTACTTC,.,TRBV27,TRBJ2-7,.